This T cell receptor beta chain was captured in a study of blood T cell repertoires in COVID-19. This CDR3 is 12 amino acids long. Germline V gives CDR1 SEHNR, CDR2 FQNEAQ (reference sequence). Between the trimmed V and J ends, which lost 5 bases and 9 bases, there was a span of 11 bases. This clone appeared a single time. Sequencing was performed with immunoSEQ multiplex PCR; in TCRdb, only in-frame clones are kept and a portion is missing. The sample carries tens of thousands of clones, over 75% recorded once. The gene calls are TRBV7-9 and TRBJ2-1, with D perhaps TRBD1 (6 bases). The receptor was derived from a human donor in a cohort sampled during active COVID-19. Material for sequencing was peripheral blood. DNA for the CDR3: TGTGCCAGCAGCCGGACAGCACCTGAGCAGTTCTTC. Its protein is CASSRTAPEQFF.